This is a list of T cell receptor beta chains from one sample in a study of cytotoxic CD8 clonotypes in ibrutinib-treated CLL. Clones were read by immunoSEQ multiplex PCR, and TCRdb kept only the in-frame ones, dropping some. Here the sample spans approximately 84,000 clones, 75% to 85% being singletons. The source material was PBMCs, sampled after 12 months of ibrutinib treatment. Source of these receptors: a human donor with chronic lymphocytic leukemia. Both conserved end residues are part of each CDR3. The D gene is left open where the match is weak. Part of the rows lack a size; the others show once, few, many or a class for expanded clones.

abundance: .; d_gene: .; j_gene: TRBJ2-7; v_gene: TRBV7-6; CDR3aa: CASSPLVGVHEQYF; CDR3nt: TGTGCCAGCAGCCCCTTAGTGGGGGTCCACGAGCAGTACTTC
abundance: .; d_gene: .; j_gene: TRBJ1-1; v_gene: TRBV14; CDR3aa: CASSQVAGGNTEAFF; CDR3nt: TGTGCCAGCAGCCAAGTGGCTGGGGGCAACACTGAAGCTTTCTTT
abundance: .; d_gene: .; j_gene: TRBJ1-2; v_gene: TRBV5-6; CDR3aa: CASSFPGSLGYTF; CDR3nt: TGTGCCAGCAGCTTTCCGGGGTCCCTTGGCTACACCTTC
abundance: .; d_gene: .; j_gene: TRBJ1-6; v_gene: TRBV4-3; CDR3aa: CASSTRDGNSPLHF; CDR3nt: TGCGCCAGCAGCACCCGGGACGGTAATTCACCCCTCCACTTT
abundance: .; d_gene: .; j_gene: TRBJ2-2; v_gene: TRBV9; CDR3aa: CASSVGDWGRVRETGELFF; CDR3nt: TGTGCCAGCAGCGTAGGGGATTGGGGCAGGGTGAGGGAAACCGGGGAGCTGTTTTTT
abundance: .; d_gene: .; j_gene: TRBJ2-5; v_gene: TRBV19; CDR3aa: CASSRGGQGGETQYF; CDR3nt: TGTGCCAGTAGTAGAGGTGGCCAGGGCGGGGAGACCCAGTACTTC
abundance: .; d_gene: TRBD1; j_gene: TRBJ1-1; v_gene: TRBV6-6; CDR3aa: CASSDQTGGPTEAFF; CDR3nt: TGTGCCAGCAGTGACCAGACAGGGGGACCCACTGAAGCTTTCTTT
abundance: many; d_gene: .; j_gene: TRBJ1-1; v_gene: TRBV14; CDR3aa: CASSQDLKENTEAFF; CDR3nt: TGTGCCAGCAGCCAAGATCTGAAGGAGAACACTGAAGCTTTCTTT
abundance: .; d_gene: TRBD1; j_gene: TRBJ2-1; v_gene: TRBV27; CDR3aa: CASSSGQGSYNEQFF; CDR3nt: TGTGCCAGCAGTTCCGGACAGGGCTCCTACAATGAGCAGTTCTTC
abundance: .; d_gene: .; j_gene: TRBJ1-3; v_gene: TRBV6-5; CDR3aa: CASSYARGLGGNTIYF; CDR3nt: TGTGCCAGCAGTTACGCCAGGGGACTCGGTGGAAACACCATATATTTT
abundance: once; d_gene: .; j_gene: TRBJ1-1; v_gene: TRBV10-2; CDR3aa: CASSDGGPGTEAFF; CDR3nt: TGCGCCAGCAGTGACGGGGGGCCGGGCACTGAAGCTTTCTTT
abundance: .; d_gene: .; j_gene: TRBJ2-1; v_gene: TRBV7-3; CDR3aa: CASSLGGQAYNEQFF; CDR3nt: TGTGCCAGCAGCTTAGGGGGACAAGCCTACAATGAGCAGTTCTTC
abundance: .; d_gene: TRBD1; j_gene: TRBJ1-1; v_gene: TRBV7-2; CDR3aa: CASTPGQPPSHTEAFF; CDR3nt: TGTGCCAGCACCCCGGGACAGCCGCCTTCTCACACTGAAGCTTTCTTT
abundance: .; d_gene: .; j_gene: TRBJ2-7; v_gene: TRBV7-3; CDR3aa: CASSPSGSWNEQYF; CDR3nt: TGTGCCAGCAGCCCATCGGGGTCGTGGAACGAGCAGTACTTC
abundance: .; d_gene: .; j_gene: TRBJ2-2; v_gene: TRBV9; CDR3aa: CASTGVNTGELFF; CDR3nt: TGTGCCAGCACAGGGGTGAACACCGGGGAGCTGTTTTTT
abundance: .; d_gene: .; j_gene: TRBJ2-2; v_gene: TRBV6-6; CDR3aa: CASSYADTYTGELFF; CDR3nt: TGTGCCAGCAGTTACGCCGACACCTACACCGGGGAGCTGTTTTTT
abundance: .; d_gene: .; j_gene: TRBJ2-1; v_gene: TRBV7-8; CDR3aa: CASSRTGDEQFF; CDR3nt: TGTGCCAGCAGCCGAACTGGGGATGAGCAGTTCTTC
abundance: .; d_gene: .; j_gene: TRBJ2-3; v_gene: TRBV5-1; CDR3aa: CASSLGRTQDTQYF; CDR3nt: TGCGCCAGCAGCCTGGGCAGGACCCAAGATACGCAGTATTTT
abundance: .; d_gene: TRBD1; j_gene: TRBJ1-2; v_gene: TRBV18; CDR3aa: CASSPTGPEGYTF; CDR3nt: TGTGCCAGCTCGCCGACAGGGCCGGAGGGCTACACCTTC
abundance: once; d_gene: TRBD1; j_gene: TRBJ2-3; v_gene: TRBV25-1; CDR3aa: CASSDVQGSDTQYF; CDR3nt: TGTGCCAGCAGTGACGTACAGGGGTCGGATACGCAGTATTTT
abundance: .; d_gene: .; j_gene: TRBJ1-6; v_gene: TRBV10-3; CDR3aa: CAISDGPLLNSPLHF; CDR3nt: TGTGCCATCAGTGATGGTCCTTTACTAAATTCACCCCTCCACTTT
abundance: .; d_gene: .; j_gene: TRBJ1-1; v_gene: TRBV7-3; CDR3aa: CASSLGSANTEAFF; CDR3nt: TGTGCCAGCAGCCTGGGGTCAGCGAACACTGAAGCTTTCTTT
abundance: .; d_gene: .; j_gene: TRBJ2-7; v_gene: TRBV2; CDR3aa: CASSEGPPTYEQYF; CDR3nt: TGTGCCAGCAGTGAGGGACCGCCGACCTACGAGCAGTACTTC
abundance: .; d_gene: .; j_gene: TRBJ2-1; v_gene: TRBV28; CDR3aa: CASSLEDEQFF; CDR3nt: TGTGCCAGCAGTTTGGAAGATGAGCAGTTCTTC
abundance: .; d_gene: TRBD2; j_gene: TRBJ2-3; v_gene: TRBV6-5; CDR3aa: CASGRADTDTQYF; CDR3nt: TGTGCCAGCGGGAGGGCCGACACAGATACGCAGTATTTT
abundance: .; d_gene: .; j_gene: TRBJ2-3; v_gene: TRBV11-3; CDR3aa: CASSLGGGGNTDTQYF; CDR3nt: TGTGCCAGCAGCTTAGGAGGCGGCGGGAACACAGATACGCAGTATTTT
abundance: once; d_gene: TRBD1; j_gene: TRBJ1-4; v_gene: TRBV5-1; CDR3aa: CASSLGQGVANEKLFF; CDR3nt: TGCGCCAGCAGCTTGGGACAGGGGGTAGCTAATGAAAAACTGTTTTTT
abundance: .; d_gene: .; j_gene: TRBJ2-1; v_gene: TRBV28; CDR3aa: CASSTLLQASSYNEQFF; CDR3nt: TGTGCCAGCAGTACCCTCCTACAGGCCAGCTCCTACAATGAGCAGTTCTTC
abundance: .; d_gene: .; j_gene: TRBJ2-3; v_gene: TRBV5-1; CDR3aa: CASSLEAVDTQYF; CDR3nt: TGCGCCAGCAGCTTGGAGGCGGTGGATACGCAGTATTTT
abundance: .; d_gene: .; j_gene: TRBJ2-2; v_gene: TRBV2; CDR3aa: CASSYPQLTGELFF; CDR3nt: TGTGCCAGCAGTTACCCCCAGCTCACCGGGGAGCTGTTTTTT
abundance: .; d_gene: .; j_gene: TRBJ1-6; v_gene: TRBV6-5; CDR3aa: CASRPGRGDNSPLHF; CDR3nt: TGTGCCAGCAGACCCGGTCGGGGCGATAATTCACCCCTCCACTTT
abundance: .; d_gene: .; j_gene: TRBJ1-2; v_gene: TRBV29-1; CDR3aa: CSVPALGTSGDYGYTF; CDR3nt: TGCAGCGTGCCCGCCCTCGGGACATCAGGGGACTATGGCTACACCTTC
abundance: .; d_gene: .; j_gene: TRBJ1-2; v_gene: TRBV5-1; CDR3aa: CASRIQESEGYTF; CDR3nt: TGCGCCAGCAGGATACAGGAATCGGAGGGCTACACCTTC
abundance: .; d_gene: .; j_gene: TRBJ2-1; v_gene: TRBV7-3; CDR3aa: CASSLSGARRDEQFF; CDR3nt: TGTGCCAGCAGCTTAAGTGGGGCTCGGAGGGATGAGCAGTTCTTC